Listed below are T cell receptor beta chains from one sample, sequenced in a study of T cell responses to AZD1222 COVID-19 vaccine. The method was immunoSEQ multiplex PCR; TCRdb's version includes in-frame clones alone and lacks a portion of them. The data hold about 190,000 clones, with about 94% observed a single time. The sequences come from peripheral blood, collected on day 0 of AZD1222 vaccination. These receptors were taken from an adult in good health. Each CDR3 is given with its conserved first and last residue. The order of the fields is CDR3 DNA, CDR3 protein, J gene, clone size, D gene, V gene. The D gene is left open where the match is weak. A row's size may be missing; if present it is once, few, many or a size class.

TGTGCCAGTCTTTTTGGGACTAGGTCTCAAGAGACCCAGTACTTC,CASLFGTRSQETQYF,TRBJ2-5,once,TRBD2,TRBV7-9
TGTGCCAGCAGCTTTCGGCAGGGAGTCTCCTCCGAGACCCAGTACTTC,CASSFRQGVSSETQYF,TRBJ2-5,-,-,TRBV7-9
TGTGCCAGCAGCTATATAGGGGGGTCGGGAAACACCATATATTTT,CASSYIGGSGNTIYF,TRBJ1-3,-,-,TRBV7-8
TGTGCCAGCAGCCCGGAGATAGGGGTTTCCTACGAGCAGTACTTC,CASSPEIGVSYEQYF,TRBJ2-7,-,-,TRBV11-1
TGTGCCACCAGTCCGACAGGGGGGACTGAAGCTTTCTTT,CATSPTGGTEAFF,TRBJ1-1,-,TRBD1,TRBV24-1
TGTGCCAGCAGCTTAAACCCCCCAGGTCAGGCTAATGAAAAACTGTTTTTT,CASSLNPPGQANEKLFF,TRBJ1-4,-,-,TRBV7-9
TGTGCCAGCAGCGGGACAGAAAACTATGGCTACACCTTC,CASSGTENYGYTF,TRBJ1-2,-,TRBD1,TRBV13
TGTGCCAGCTCGCCACTAGCGGGGGGATACGAGCAGTACTTC,CASSPLAGGYEQYF,TRBJ2-7,-,TRBD2,TRBV18
TGTGCCACCAGTGATTTAAGGCTAGCGGGGATCAATGAGCAGTTCTTC,CATSDLRLAGINEQFF,TRBJ2-1,once,TRBD2,TRBV24-1
TGTGCCAGCAGCATAAAGAGGAACTATGGCTACACCTTC,CASSIKRNYGYTF,TRBJ1-2,-,-,TRBV6-6
TGTGCCAGCAGTGAATTGGAGGGGCACAACGAGCAGTACTTC,CASSELEGHNEQYF,TRBJ2-7,-,-,TRBV25-1
TGTGCCAGCAGTCTAGACAGGGGTGGACAGCCCCAGCATTTT,CASSLDRGGQPQHF,TRBJ1-5,-,TRBD1,TRBV6-5
TGCGCCAGCTACAGCGGGAGGGCCCAAGAGACCCAGTACTTC,CASYSGRAQETQYF,TRBJ2-5,-,TRBD2,TRBV5-1
TGTGCCAGCAGCTTGATAGCGGGAGGGGACAATGAGCAGTTCTTC,CASSLIAGGDNEQFF,TRBJ2-1,-,TRBD2,TRBV7-2
TGTGCCAGCAGCTTAGGGGCAAAGAGACAAGAGACCCAGTACTTC,CASSLGAKRQETQYF,TRBJ2-5,-,-,TRBV7-8
TGTGCCACCAGCAGAGATGGAGGAAGGTTGGTCGCCGGGGAGCTGTTTTTT,CATSRDGGRLVAGELFF,TRBJ2-2,-,-,TRBV15
TGTGCCAGTAGTGTCATTCAGGGAGGGGACACTGAAGCTTTCTTT,CASSVIQGGDTEAFF,TRBJ1-1,once,-,TRBV19
TGTGCCAGCAGTGCGGGACGGGCCGAGAGCTCCTATAATTCACCCCTCCACTTT,CASSAGRAESSYNSPLHF,TRBJ1-6,-,-,TRBV2
TGTGCCAGCCAGTTTACGTACAGCTCCTACGAGCAGTACTTC,CASQFTYSSYEQYF,TRBJ2-7,-,-,TRBV27
TGCGCCACCCAGACAGGGGGGATAACTGAAGCTTTCTTT,CATQTGGITEAFF,TRBJ1-1,-,TRBD1,TRBV10-2
TGTGCCAGTAGTGCGACAGTTTCCTACGAGCAGTACTTC,CASSATVSYEQYF,TRBJ2-7,-,-,TRBV19
TGTGCCAGTAGTATGAGCGCTGGGACAGGGGCGTCGCTCAATGAGCAGTTCTTC,CASSMSAGTGASLNEQFF,TRBJ2-1,-,TRBD1,TRBV19
TGTGCCAGCAGCACGGGACTAGCGGGAGGCTATTCCGGGGAGCTGTTTTTT,CASSTGLAGGYSGELFF,TRBJ2-2,-,TRBD2,TRBV7-9
TGTGCCAGCAGTCTCGGACAGGGACGGGTTTATAATTCACCCCTCCACTTT,CASSLGQGRVYNSPLHF,TRBJ1-6,-,TRBD1,TRBV28
TGTGCCAGCAGCTCCAGGGGCGGATCACCCCTCCACTTT,CASSSRGGSPLHF,TRBJ1-6,-,-,TRBV5-4
TGCGCCAGCAGCTCTCAGGGGGGAGGGAGCGAGCAGTACTTC,CASSSQGGGSEQYF,TRBJ2-7,-,-,TRBV5-1
TGTGCCAGCAGCTCCACCTGGGACAGGGCTTATGGCTACACCTTC,CASSSTWDRAYGYTF,TRBJ1-2,-,TRBD1,TRBV13
TGTGCCTCCGGGGGCACCCATTCACCCCTCCACTTT,CASGGTHSPLHF,TRBJ1-6,few,-,TRBV28
TGTGCCAGCAGCGACCCTTTAATAGCGGGAGGGCGGACAGATACGCAGTATTTT,CASSDPLIAGGRTDTQYF,TRBJ2-3,-,TRBD2,TRBV9
TGTGCCAGCAGTTCCCGTCCCGATACGCAGTATTTT,CASSSRPDTQYF,TRBJ2-3,-,-,TRBV28
TGTGCCAGCAGCCAGAGGTCAAATAATTCACCCCTCCACTTT,CASSQRSNNSPLHF,TRBJ1-6,-,-,TRBV3-1/TRBV3-2
TGTGCCACCAGCGGGGACGGGGTCCAAGAGACCCAGTACTTC,CATSGDGVQETQYF,TRBJ2-5,-,-,TRBV15
TGCGCCAGCAGCTTGCGGGGTGAGGCGGGAGGATTCTACGAGCAGTACTTC,CASSLRGEAGGFYEQYF,TRBJ2-7,-,TRBD2,TRBV5-1
TGTGCCAGCAGCGTGTCAGGGGATAATTCACCCCTCCACTTT,CASSVSGDNSPLHF,TRBJ1-6,-,-,TRBV9
TGTGCCAGCAGTGTTTTAGCGGGAGGTGATACGCAGTATTTT,CASSVLAGGDTQYF,TRBJ2-3,-,TRBD2,TRBV2
TGTGCCAGCAGTTTTGGACAGGGTAATGAAAAACTGTTTTTT,CASSFGQGNEKLFF,TRBJ1-4,once,TRBD1,TRBV5-6
TGTGCCAGTAAGATAGAGGGCTTGGCCACTGAAGCTTTCTTT,CASKIEGLATEAFF,TRBJ1-1,-,-,TRBV19
TGTGCCAGCAGTGCCACCGGGACTACCTCCTACGAGCAGTACTTC,CASSATGTTSYEQYF,TRBJ2-7,-,TRBD2,TRBV2
TGTGCCAGCAGTTTTGGAGGGCCCGATACGCAGTATTTT,CASSFGGPDTQYF,TRBJ2-3,once,-,TRBV28
TGTGCCAGCAGCGTAGTTGATAGCGGTTCGAACACCGGGGAGCTGTTTTTT,CASSVVDSGSNTGELFF,TRBJ2-2,-,-,TRBV9
TGTGCCAGCAGCCAAGATCTCACAGTTCGCAATTCACCCCTCCACTTT,CASSQDLTVRNSPLHF,TRBJ1-6,-,-,TRBV3-1/TRBV3-2
TGCGCCAGCACCCCGGGAGGATCGGCGGGAATAAGCACAGATACGCAGTATTTT,CASTPGGSAGISTDTQYF,TRBJ2-3,-,TRBD2,TRBV23-1
TGTGCCAGCAGTGACGGGGCCGGAGGTCCAGATACGCAGTATTTT,CASSDGAGGPDTQYF,TRBJ2-3,-,-,TRBV6-4
TGCGCCAGCAGTCACCAACTACCGGGACAGCCGCCGAACACCGGGGAGCTGTTTTTT,CASSHQLPGQPPNTGELFF,TRBJ2-2,once,TRBD1,TRBV23-1
TGTGCCAGCAGCACGACCTACTCTGCGCAGTTCTTC,CASSTTYSAQFF,TRBJ2-1,-,-,TRBV7-2
TGTGCCAGCAGCTTGGATGCGGAAGAAAAACTGTTTTTT,CASSLDAEEKLFF,TRBJ1-4,-,-,TRBV5-4